The sequence of this TCR beta chain was determined in a study of siplizumab effects on memory and regulatory T cells. Assay used: immunoSEQ multiplex PCR; TCRdb lists only in-frame clones, some missing. The data hold over 65,000 clones, with around 95% observed a single time. Regarding the study as a whole: Siplizumab significantly reduced alloreactive sequences traceable to unstimulated CD4+ memory cells. The alloresponse seemed to draw substantially on naive T cells, which appeared more diverse than memory cells. Sequences below about 10^-5 frequency were poorly captured, limiting mapping of alloreactive clones. Siplizumab conditions gave an average of approximately 70% Treg-derived mappable alloreactive CD4+ clones, versus around 30% for controls.

About this clone itself: Its antigen remains unknown.

J gave up 0 bases and V 8 bases, and 1 base lay outside the gene matches. The CDR3 is 13 residues long. Looked up from germline, CDR1 is MDHEN and CDR2 is SYDVKM. The specimen sequenced was CD8+ T cells sorted from blood. V gene TRBV28 combines with J gene TRBJ2-7, with 10 bases that match TRBD1. This clonotype was obtained from a human donor in good health. The CDR3 region has the DNA TGTGCCAGCGGGGACAGGGGCTCCTACGAGCAGTACTTC. Translated, it gives CASGDRGSYEQYF.